This TCR beta chain is drawn from a study of T cells in Graves' hyperthyroidism and ophthalmopathy. Germline CDR1 and CDR2: SGHTA and FQGNSA. Between the trimmed V and J ends, which lost 3 bases and 2 bases, there was a span of 7 bases. This CDR3 is built from 14 residues. RNA transcripts yielded amplified TCR beta CDR3 regions. First-round RT-PCR of the TCR CDR3 relied on the HTBI primer set. Each CDR3 protein gets one entry after TCRdb re-called the multiplex PCR reads with MiXCR. The sample records under 350,000 distinct CDR3 sequences, approximately 15% being singletons. This clonotype was counted a few times. Patients aged 18 to 65 had newly diagnosed hyperthyroidism of under 2 months' duration.

The sample comprised blood. The chain links TRBV7-2 to TRBJ2-2; D remains unclear. This sequence was found in a woman in her forties with Graves' hyperthyroidism. The DNA for the CDR3 is TGTGCCAGCAGCTTCAGGCGCAACACCGGGGAGCTGTTTTTT. Its translation is CASSFRRNTGELFF.